This TCR beta chain derives from a study of low-dose radiotherapy and immunotherapy resistance in tumors. Turning to the study itself: Cyclophosphamide infusions of 200 mg/m2 came every two weeks, one day before radiation-immunotherapy. Study patients were administered oral aspirin at 300 mg daily for four cycles from cycle 1 day 1.

Trimming cost V 3 bases and J 8 bases; bases outside gene matches: 8. Germline V gene data show CDR1 as MDHEN and CDR2 as SYDVKM. This CDR3 comprises 15 residues. This clonotype showed up many times. Noted time point: after trial treatment. Treatment noted: LDRT plus nivolumab, ipilimumab, low-dose cyclophosphamide and aspirin (RACIN trial). TRAV- and TRBV-specific primers were used for first-strand cDNA, which covered alpha and beta chains. For amplifying TCRs, the PCR ran for around 20 cycles with Phusion, which was used together with a constant-region primer and the adapter on the V primers. TCRdb re-analysed the reads in MiXCR, keeping a single row per CDR3 protein. The sample records more than 70,000 distinct CDR3 sequences, 20% being singletons.

The starting material was PBMCs, obtained after low-dose radiotherapy plus immunotherapy. This TCR was recovered from a female donor with ovarian cancer. This rearrangement joins TRBV28 to TRBJ1-4; TRBD1 matches at 8 bases. The CDR3, as DNA: TGTGCCAGCAGTTTGAGGCAGGGGGCGCGAGAAAAACTGTTTTTT. It is translated as CASSLRQGAREKLFF.